A single sample gave rise to the 9 T cell receptor beta chains below, sequenced in a study. TCRdb reprocessed the 5' RACE reads via MiXCR and lists one record per CDR3 protein. The sample carries fewer than 60,000 distinct CDR3 sequences, roughly 30% recorded once. The sample comprised naive CD4+ T cells sorted from blood. Subset reported: naive CD4+ T cells, CD4+CD45RA+CD25-. All receptors come from a female donor with breast cancer.

This clonotype was observed a few times. The V and J genes are TRBV28 and TRBJ2-6; D is perhaps TRBD1 (5 bases). V shed 6 bases and J shed 2 bases, with 8 bases lying between them. This CDR3 spans 14 amino acids. Per germline, CDR1 MDHEN and CDR2 SYDVKM. CDR3 sequence reads: CASRGEAGANVLTF. The CDR3 DNA reads TGTGCCAGCAGAGGGGAAGCTGGGGCCAACGTCCTGACTTTC.

The genes are TRBV30 and TRBJ1-4; no definite D call. Trimming cost V 1 base and J 7 bases, with 13 bases left between them. Per germline, CDR1 GTSNPN and CDR2 SVGIG (reference sequence). The CDR3 is 14 amino acids. CDR3 DNA: TGTGCCTGGAGTGACACCCGCAAAGGTGAAAAACTGTTTTTT. This gives the protein CAWSDTRKGEKLFF.

Of note for this clonotype: This may be a read error, as it is one base from a much larger clone. V usage is TRBV7-2 and J usage is TRBJ2-7; D gene unclear. Germline CDR1 SGHTA, CDR2 FQGNSA. The CDR3 runs to 16 residues. The CDR3 coding sequence is TGTGCCAGCAGCTTAGCGACCCCTGGCCAGGCCTACGAGCAGTGCTTC. Its translation: CASSLATPGQAYEQCF.

The rearrangement uses TRBV20-1 and TRBJ2-7, with TRBD2 identical over 13 bases. V was pared by 3 bases and J by 7 bases, with 0 bases of the junction left unmatched. Germline V gene sequence: CDR1 DFQATT, CDR2 SNEGSKA (reference sequence). The CDR3 consists of 12 residues. CDR3 sequence: CSARGLAGEQYF. CDR3 in DNA: TGCAGTGCTAGGGGACTAGCGGGGGAGCAGTACTTC.

The chain combines TRBV7-2 with TRBJ2-1; TRBD2 aligns across 8 bases. The CDR3 has 16 amino acids. V was pared by 5 bases and J by 2 bases, with 8 bases of the junction left unmatched. CDR1 SGHTA and CDR2 FQGNSA come from the germline V gene. CDR3 DNA: TGTGCCAGCAGCCGTTCGGGGGGGAGGACCTACAATGAGCAGTTCTTC. It specifies CASSRSGGRTYNEQFF.

This clonotype has a handful of counts. The V call is TRBV2, the J call TRBJ2-7; D unclear. Germline lookup yields CDR1 SNHLY and CDR2 FYNNEI. Trimming stripped 0 bases from V and 8 bases from J, with 8 bases between. This CDR3 spans 12 amino acids. The CDR3 sequence is CASSEALRQQYF. The CDR3 DNA sequence: TGTGCCAGCAGTGAAGCGCTTCGACAGCAGTACTTC. Supplemented by reference TRBV2 and TRBJ2-7, the full variable domain reads EPEVTQTPSHQVTQMGQEVILRCVPISNHLYFYWYRQILGQKVEFLVSFYNNEISEKSEIFDDQFSVERPDGSNFTLKIRSTKLEDSAMYFCASSEALRQQYFGPGTRLTVT.

The genes are TRBV5-6 and TRBJ2-5; D remains ambiguous. Germline values: CDR1 SGHDT, CDR2 YYEEEE. Trimming cost V 3 bases and J 5 bases, with 14 bases left between them. The length of the CDR3 is 14 residues. The CDR3 DNA reads as TGTGCCAGCAGCTCCTCGCCAAGAGCGGAGACCCAGTACTTC. It encodes CASSSSPRAETQYF.

V gene TRBV4-1 combines with J gene TRBJ2-5; 8 bases align to TRBD2. The junction had 15 bases not matched to a gene; V was cut back by 8 bases and J by 4 bases. Germline CDR1 MGHRA, CDR2 YSYEKL. The CDR3 has 16 residues. This CDR3 is CASGLGDGGAGETQYF. In DNA form, the CDR3 reads TGCGCCAGCGGCCTGGGGGACGGGGGGGCCGGAGAGACCCAGTACTTC.

CDR3 region: CASSLDASDTEAFF. DNA for the CDR3: TGTGCCAGCAGCCTCGACGCTTCGGACACTGAAGCTTTCTTT. The rearrangement uses TRBV9 and TRBJ1-1; no clear D. The CDR3 is made up of 14 amino acids. CDR1 is SGDLS, CDR2 YYNGEE, per germline. V dropped 4 bases and J dropped 3 bases, with 13 bases sitting between them.